The clone carrying this T cell receptor beta chain was observed a single time. Given the absence of the conserved phenylalanine or tryptophan at the CDR3 end, a read error is likely. The DNA is left out, because the CDR3 cannot be placed on it with certainty; the CDR3 is given as TCRdb lists it. Three rounds of nested PCR, following a modified ARM-PCR protocol, produced the TCRbeta library. TCRdb processed the multiplex PCR reads anew with MiXCR; each CDR3 protein has one entry. Among 65,000 to 95,000 distinct CDR3 sequences, over 80% were seen once, and the ten largest hold about an eighth. The length of the CDR3 is 14 amino acids, counting both ends. From germline, CDR1 is SQVTM and CDR2 ANQGSEA. This entry is derived from a study of tumor and adjacent non-tumor tissue in lung cancer. RNA was extracted from bulk tissue without any cell sorting.

The genes are TRBV29-1 and TRBJ2-7; the table's D call, TRBD1, has no DNA check behind it. The receptor was isolated from a woman in her forties or fifties with non-small cell lung cancer. Sequencing was done on a sample of lung tumor tissue. This chain's CDR3 is CSVQGRGDSYEQYS.